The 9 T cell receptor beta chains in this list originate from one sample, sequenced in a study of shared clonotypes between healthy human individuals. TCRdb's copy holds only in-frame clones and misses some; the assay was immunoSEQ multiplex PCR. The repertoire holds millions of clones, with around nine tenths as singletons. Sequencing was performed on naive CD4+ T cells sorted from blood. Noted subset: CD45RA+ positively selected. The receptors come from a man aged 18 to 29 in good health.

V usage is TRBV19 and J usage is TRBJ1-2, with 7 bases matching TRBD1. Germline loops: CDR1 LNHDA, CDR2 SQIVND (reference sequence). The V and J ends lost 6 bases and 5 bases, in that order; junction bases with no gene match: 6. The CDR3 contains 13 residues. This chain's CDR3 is CASRAGGRYGYTF. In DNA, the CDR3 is TGTGCCAGTAGAGCAGGGGGAAGGTATGGCTACACCTTC.

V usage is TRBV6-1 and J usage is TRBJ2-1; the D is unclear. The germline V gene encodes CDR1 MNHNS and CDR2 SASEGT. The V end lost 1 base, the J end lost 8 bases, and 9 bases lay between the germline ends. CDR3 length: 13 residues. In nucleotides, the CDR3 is TGTGCCAGCAGTGAAGGGGTTGTCGATGAGCAGTTCTTC. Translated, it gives CASSEGVVDEQFF.

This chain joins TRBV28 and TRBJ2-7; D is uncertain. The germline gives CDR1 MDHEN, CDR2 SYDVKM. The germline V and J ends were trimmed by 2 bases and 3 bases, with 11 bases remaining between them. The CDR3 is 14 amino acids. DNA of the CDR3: TGTGCCAGCAGTTTACTCCCCCCTCACTACGAGCAGTACTTC. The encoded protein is CASSLLPPHYEQYF.

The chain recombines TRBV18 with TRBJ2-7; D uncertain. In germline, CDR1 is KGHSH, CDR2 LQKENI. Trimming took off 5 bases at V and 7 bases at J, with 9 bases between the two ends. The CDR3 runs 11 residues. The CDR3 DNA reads TGTGCCAGCTCAAGGGATGGGGAGCAGTACTTC. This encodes CASSRDGEQYF.

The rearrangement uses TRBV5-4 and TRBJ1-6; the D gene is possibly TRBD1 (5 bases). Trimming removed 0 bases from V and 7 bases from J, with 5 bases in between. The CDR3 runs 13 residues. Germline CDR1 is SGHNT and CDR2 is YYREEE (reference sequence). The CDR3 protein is CASSLEGNSPLHF. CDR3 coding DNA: TGTGCCAGCAGCTTGGAGGGGAATTCACCCCTCCACTTT.

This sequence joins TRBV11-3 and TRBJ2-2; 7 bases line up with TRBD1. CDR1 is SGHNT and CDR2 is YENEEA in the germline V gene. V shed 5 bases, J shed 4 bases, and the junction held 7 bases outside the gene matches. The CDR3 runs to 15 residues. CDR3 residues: CASSRGTVGTGELFF. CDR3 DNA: TGTGCCAGCAGCCGAGGGACAGTTGGCACCGGGGAGCTGTTTTTT. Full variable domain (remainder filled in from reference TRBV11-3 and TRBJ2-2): EAGVVQSPRYKIIEKKQPVAFWCNPISGHNTLYWYLQNLGQGPELLIRYENEEAVDDSQLPKDRFSAERLKGVDSTLKIQPAELGDSAVYLCASSRGTVGTGELFFGEGSRLTVL.

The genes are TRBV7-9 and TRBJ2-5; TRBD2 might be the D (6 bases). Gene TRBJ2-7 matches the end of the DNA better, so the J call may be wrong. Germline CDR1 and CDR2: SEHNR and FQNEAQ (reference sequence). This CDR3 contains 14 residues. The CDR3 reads CASSSGTATYEQYF. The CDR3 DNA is TGTGCCAGCAGCTCCGGGACTGCGACCTACGAGCAGTACTTC.

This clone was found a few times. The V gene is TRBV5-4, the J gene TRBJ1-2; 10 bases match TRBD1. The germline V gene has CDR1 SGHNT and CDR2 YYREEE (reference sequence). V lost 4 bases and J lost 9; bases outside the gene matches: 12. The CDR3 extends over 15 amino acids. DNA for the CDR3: TGTGCCAGCAGCCTCCGTCTTGGACAGGGGGGAAGCTACACCTTC. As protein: CASSLRLGQGGSYTF.

The CDR3 here is CASSSSGDRNQPQHF. CDR3 DNA sequence: TGTGCCAGCAGCTCCTCCGGGGACCGCAATCAGCCCCAGCATTTT. This chain uses TRBV7-9 with TRBJ1-5, with a possible D match to TRBD1 (5 bases). The germline V gene encodes CDR1 SEHNR and CDR2 FQNEAQ (reference sequence). Trimming stripped 4 bases from V and 2 bases from J, with 12 bases between. The CDR3 spans 15 residues.